This T cell receptor (beta chain) was sequenced during a study of shared clonotypes between healthy human individuals. Whole-study context: Three plates were used per donor for CD4 naive, three for CD4 memory, two for CD8 naive and one for CD8 memory.

General study points: An anticipated effect of sequencing depth on clonotype sharing among donors was recognized.

Method: immunoSEQ multiplex PCR; TCRdb's copy keeps in-frame clones and lacks some. The table lists about 300,000 clones, about 74% of them singletons, with 10% in the top ten. Points on this clone: The antigen remains unidentified.

Per germline, CDR1 SQVTM and CDR2 ANQGSEA. The CDR3 runs to 13 residues. V lost 6 bases, J lost 0 bases, and 10 bases lay in between. The clonotype originates from a young man in good health. The chain joins TRBV29-1 to TRBJ2-3; the D gene could be TRBD1 or TRBD2 (5 bases each). Source material: memory CD4+ T cells sorted from blood. Subset of the sample: CD45RA-negative fraction. CDR3 protein: CSVNRDSTDTQYF. The CDR3 DNA reads as TGCAGCGTCAACCGGGACAGCACAGATACGCAGTATTTT.